This paragraph reports one TCR beta chain. This record comes from a study of T cell changes during pregnancy in multiple sclerosis. V dropped 6 bases and J dropped 9; count of bases not matched to a gene: 8. The CDR3 spans 14 residues. The germline V gene encodes CDR1 SQVTM and CDR2 ANQGSEA. Profiled with immunoSEQ multiplex PCR; TCRdb holds only in-frame clones, not every one. The sample shows 70,000 to 95,000 clones, just over 90% of them seen only once. V is TRBV29-1 and J is TRBJ2-1; 13 bases are shared with TRBD2. The TCR originated in a female donor with multiple sclerosis, enrolled in a pregnancy study. Sample: CD4+ T cells from peripheral blood mononuclear cells, taken in the second trimester of pregnancy. The CDR3 DNA sequence: TGCAGCGTCCTCAGACTAGCGGGAGGTGGTGAGCAGTTCTTC. Encoded protein: CSVLRLAGGGEQFF.